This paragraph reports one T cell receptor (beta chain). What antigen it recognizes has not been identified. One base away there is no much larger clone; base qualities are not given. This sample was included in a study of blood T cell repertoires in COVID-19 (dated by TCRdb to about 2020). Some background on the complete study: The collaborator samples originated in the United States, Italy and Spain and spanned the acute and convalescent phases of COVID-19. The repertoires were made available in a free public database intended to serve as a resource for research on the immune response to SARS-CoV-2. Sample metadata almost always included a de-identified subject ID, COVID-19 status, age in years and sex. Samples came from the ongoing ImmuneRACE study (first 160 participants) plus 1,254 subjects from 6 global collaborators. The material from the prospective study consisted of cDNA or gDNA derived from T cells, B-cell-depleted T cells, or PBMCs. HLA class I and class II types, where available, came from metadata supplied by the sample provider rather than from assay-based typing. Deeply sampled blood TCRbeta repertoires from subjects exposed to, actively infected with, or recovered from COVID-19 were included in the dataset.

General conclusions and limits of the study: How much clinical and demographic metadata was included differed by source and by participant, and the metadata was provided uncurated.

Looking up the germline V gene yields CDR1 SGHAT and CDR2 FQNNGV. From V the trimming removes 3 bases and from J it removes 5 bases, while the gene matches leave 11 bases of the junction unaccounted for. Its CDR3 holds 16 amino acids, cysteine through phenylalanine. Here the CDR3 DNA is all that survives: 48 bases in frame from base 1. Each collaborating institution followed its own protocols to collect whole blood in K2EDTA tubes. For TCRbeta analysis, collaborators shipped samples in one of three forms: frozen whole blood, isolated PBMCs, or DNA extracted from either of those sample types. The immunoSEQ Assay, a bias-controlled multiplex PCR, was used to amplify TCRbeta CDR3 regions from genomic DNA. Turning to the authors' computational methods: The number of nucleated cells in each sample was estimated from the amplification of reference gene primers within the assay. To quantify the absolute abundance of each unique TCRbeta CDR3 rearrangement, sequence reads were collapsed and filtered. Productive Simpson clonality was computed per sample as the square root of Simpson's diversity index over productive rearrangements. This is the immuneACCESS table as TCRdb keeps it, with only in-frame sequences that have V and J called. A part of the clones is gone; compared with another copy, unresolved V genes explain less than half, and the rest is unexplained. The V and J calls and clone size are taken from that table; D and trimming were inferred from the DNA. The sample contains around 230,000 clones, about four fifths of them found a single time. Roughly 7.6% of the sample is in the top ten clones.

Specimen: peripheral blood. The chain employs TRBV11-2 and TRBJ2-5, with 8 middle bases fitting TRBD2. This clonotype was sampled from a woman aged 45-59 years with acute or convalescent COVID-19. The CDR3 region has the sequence CASSLAVREGPETQYF. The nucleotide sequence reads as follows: TGTGCCAGCAGCTTGGCGGTCCGGGAGGGGCCTGAGACCCAGTACTTC.